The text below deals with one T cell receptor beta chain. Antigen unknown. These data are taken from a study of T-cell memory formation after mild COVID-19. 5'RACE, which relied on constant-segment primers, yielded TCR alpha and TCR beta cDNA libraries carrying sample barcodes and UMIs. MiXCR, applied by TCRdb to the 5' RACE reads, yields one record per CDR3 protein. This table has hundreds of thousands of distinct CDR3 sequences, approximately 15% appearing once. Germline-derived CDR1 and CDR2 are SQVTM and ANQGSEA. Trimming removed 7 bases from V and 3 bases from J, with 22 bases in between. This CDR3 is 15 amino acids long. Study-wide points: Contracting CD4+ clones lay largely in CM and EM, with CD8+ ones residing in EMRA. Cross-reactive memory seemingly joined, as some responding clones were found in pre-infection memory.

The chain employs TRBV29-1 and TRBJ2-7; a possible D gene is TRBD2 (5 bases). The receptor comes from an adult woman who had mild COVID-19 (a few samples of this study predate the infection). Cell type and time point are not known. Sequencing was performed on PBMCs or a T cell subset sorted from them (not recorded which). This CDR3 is CSAIPAGAGIYEQYF. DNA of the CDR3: TGCAGCGCGATCCCTGCAGGCGCCGGGATCTACGAGCAGTACTTC.